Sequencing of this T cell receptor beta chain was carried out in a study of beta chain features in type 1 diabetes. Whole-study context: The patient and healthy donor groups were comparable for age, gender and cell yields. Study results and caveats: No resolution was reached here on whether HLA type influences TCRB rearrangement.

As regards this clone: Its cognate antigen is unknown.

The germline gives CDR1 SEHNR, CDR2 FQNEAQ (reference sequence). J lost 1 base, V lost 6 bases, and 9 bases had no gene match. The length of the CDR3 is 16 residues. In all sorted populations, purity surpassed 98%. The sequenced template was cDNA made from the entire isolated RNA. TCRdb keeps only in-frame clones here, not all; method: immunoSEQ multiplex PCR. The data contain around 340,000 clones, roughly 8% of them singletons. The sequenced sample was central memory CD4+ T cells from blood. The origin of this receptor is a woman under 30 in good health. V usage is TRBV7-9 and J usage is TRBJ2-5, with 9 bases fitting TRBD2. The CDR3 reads CASRRGGGRAQETQYF. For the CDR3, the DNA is TGTGCCAGCAGGCGAGGGGGCGGGAGGGCCCAAGAGACCCAGTACTTC.